One sample yielded the 27 T cell receptor beta chains listed below, sequenced in a study of blood T cell repertoires in COVID-19. Repertoires were generated with immunoSEQ multiplex PCR, while TCRdb's copy carries only in-frame clones and drops some. The profile covers over 100,000 clones, with roughly 88% appearing a single time and 0.7% to 1% taken by the ten largest. Sequencing used peripheral blood. These receptor sequences come from a woman in her 70s with acute or convalescent COVID-19.

This rearrangement joins TRBV10-3 to TRBJ2-5; 7 nucleotides align to TRBD1. The germline V gene has CDR1 ENHRY and CDR2 SYGVKD. This CDR3 spans 16 amino acids. The junction had 9 bases not matched to a gene; V was cut back by 0 bases and J by 5 bases. This CDR3 is CAISESLGGQGETQYF. CDR3 sequence (DNA): TGTGCCATCAGTGAGTCGTTAGGGGGCCAGGGGGAGACCCAGTACTTC.

The genes are TRBV19 and TRBJ1-1; D remains ambiguous. Deletions cut 3 bases from V and 5 bases from J, with 4 bases between. The germline V gene has CDR1 LNHDA and CDR2 SQIVND (reference sequence). This CDR3 comprises 11 residues. DNA for the CDR3: TGTGCCAGTAGTATGCTAACTGAAGCTTTCTTT. Translating gives CASSMLTEAFF.

In this sample, this clone turned up a few times. As DNA, the CDR3 is TGTGCCAGCAGCTTGGACAGCTCCTATGAGCAGTTCTTC. Translated, it gives CASSLDSSYEQFF. The rearrangement links TRBV5-4 to TRBJ2-1; D unresolved. Germline V lookup: CDR1 SGHNT, CDR2 YYREEE (reference sequence). The CDR3 runs 13 residues. V was shortened by 0 bases and J by 8 bases, with 9 bases between the two germline ends. Full variable domain (missing parts from reference TRBV5-4 and TRBJ2-1): ETGVTQSPTHLIKTRGQQVTLRCSSQSGHNTVSWYQQALGQGPQFIFQYYREEENGRGNFPPRFSGLQFPNYSSELNVNALELDDSALYLCASSLDSSYEQFFGPGTRLTVL.

The V and J genes are TRBV7-3 and TRBJ1-2; a possible D gene is TRBD1 (5 bases). The V gene lost 5 bases and the J gene lost 0 bases, with 13 bases spanning the gap. CDR3 length: 15 residues. Germline V lookup: CDR1 SGHTA, CDR2 FQGTGA. CDR3 in DNA: TGTGCCAGCAGCCCCTCTCAGGGTGCTAACTATGGCTACACCTTC. This translates into CASSPSQGANYGYTF.

The CDR3 DNA follows: TGTGCCAGCACCTTATACACTGAAGCTTTCTTT. Encoded protein: CASTLYTEAFF. The genes are TRBV28 and TRBJ1-1; D not certain. Germline CDR1 and CDR2: MDHEN and SYDVKM. CDR3 length: 11 residues. Trimming stripped 7 bases from V and 3 bases from J, with 6 bases between.

The chain recombines TRBV10-3 with TRBJ1-2; D remains ambiguous. The CDR3 runs to 13 residues. Germline loops: CDR1 ENHRY, CDR2 SYGVKD. V was clipped by 0 bases and J by 5 bases, with 7 bases between them. CDR3 in DNA: TGTGCCATCAGTGAGTCGGCACAGTATGGCTACACCTTC. Encoded protein: CAISESAQYGYTF.

The chain is built from TRBV5-1 and TRBJ1-5; 9 nucleotides align to TRBD1. Per germline, CDR1 SGHRS and CDR2 YFSETQ. Losses at the gene ends were 3 bases for V and 0 bases for J; bases not matched to a gene: 13. The CDR3 sequence is 19 residues long. The chain's CDR3 is CASSSMSGTGLYSNQPQHF. The CDR3 nucleotides read TGCGCCAGCAGCTCAATGTCCGGGACAGGGCTTTATAGCAATCAGCCCCAGCATTTT.

J is TRBJ2-7 and V is TRBV11-2; D gene uncertain. This CDR3 comprises 13 residues. Trimming removed 1 base from V and 2 bases from J, with 6 bases in between. Germline CDR1 and CDR2: SGHAT and FQNNGV. CDR3: CASSLARTYEQYF. CDR3 DNA: TGTGCCAGCAGCTTAGCCAGGACCTACGAGCAGTACTTC.

The chain is built from TRBV29-1 and TRBJ1-5; unclear D gene. Trimming stripped 4 bases from V and 11 bases from J, with 12 bases between. The V gene's germline CDR1 is SQVTM and CDR2 ANQGSEA. CDR3 length: 11 residues. CDR3: CSVGDTGTQHF. CDR3 DNA sequence: TGCAGCGTTGGGGATACCGGGACCCAGCATTTT. Using reference TRBV29-1 and TRBJ1-5 for the parts outside the CDR3, the full variable domain is SAVISQKPSRDICQRGTSLTIQCQVDSQVTMMFWYRQQPGQSLTLIATANQGSEATYESGFVIDKFPISRPNLTFSTLTVSNMSPEDSSIYLCSVGDTGTQHFGDGTRLSIL.

This chain connects TRBV6-5 to TRBJ1-2; TRBD1 matches 9 bases. V gave up 6 bases and J gave up 8 bases; unmatched junction bases: 13. Germline-derived CDR1 and CDR2 are MNHEY and SVGAGI. This CDR3 has 15 residues. This CDR3 reads CASSDLGDRVGGYTF. In DNA, the CDR3 is TGTGCCAGCAGCGACTTAGGGGACAGGGTGGGAGGCTACACCTTC.

J is TRBJ1-1 and V is TRBV5-1; 7 bases line up with TRBD1. CDR3 length: 13 residues. In germline, CDR1 is SGHRS, CDR2 YFSETQ. V was clipped by 5 bases and J by 4 bases; unmatched bases: 5. In DNA form, the CDR3 reads TGCGCCAGCAGTGACAGGGTCGGCACTGAAGCTTTCTTT. Translated, it gives CASSDRVGTEAFF.

J is TRBJ1-1 and V is TRBV5-4, with a tentative D call TRBD1 (5 bases). Germline V gene lookup returns CDR1 SGHNT and CDR2 YYREEE (reference sequence). This CDR3 has 15 amino acids. Trimming removed 6 bases from V and 4 bases from J, with 19 bases in between. The CDR3 region has the DNA TGTGCCAGCACCAAGGCTAGGGGAGGGAGCACTGAAGCTTTCTTT. Translation: CASTKARGGSTEAFF.

The rearrangement joins TRBV11-2 to TRBJ2-3; tentative D call: TRBD2 (6 bases). The CDR3 has 14 residues. The V and J ends lost 5 bases and 1 base respectively, with 10 bases between them. Germline V gene lookup returns CDR1 SGHAT and CDR2 FQNNGV. CDR3 sequence (DNA): TGTGCCAGCAGCCCACAGCGGGGCACAGATACGCAGTATTTT. Amino acid sequence: CASSPQRGTDTQYF.

The chain links TRBV5-1 to TRBJ1-5, with TRBD1 matching 7 bases. CDR1 and CDR2 (germline): SGHRS, YFSETQ. CDR3 length equals 15 residues. With 4 bases clipped from V and 3 bases from J, the junction kept 7 bases outside the gene matches. The CDR3 sequence is CASSEGGFVNQPQHF. Here the CDR3 DNA reads TGCGCCAGCAGCGAAGGGGGCTTTGTCAATCAGCCCCAGCATTTT.

V and J are TRBV6-6 and TRBJ2-2; 11 bases fit TRBD2. Trimming removed 5 bases from V and 0 bases from J; junction bases left unmatched: 8. Germline CDR1 MNHNY, CDR2 SVGAGI (reference sequence). The CDR3 is made up of 18 amino acids. The DNA for the CDR3 is TGTGCCAGCAGTCAATTTCCGGGACTAGCGGCGAACACCGGGGAGCTGTTTTTT. Residues: CASSQFPGLAANTGELFF.

This chain links TRBV21-1 with TRBJ2-3; the D call of TRBD2 is as the table states it, not checked on the DNA. TRBV21-1 is an annotated pseudogene. The CDR3 contains 13 residues. CDR3 DNA sequence: TGTGCCAGCAGCAAACTGAGCACAGATACGCAGTATTTT. Translating it yields CASSKLSTDTQYF.

This sequence joins TRBV6-5 and TRBJ1-1; D may be TRBD1 (6 bases). CDR1 MNHEY and CDR2 SVGAGI come from the germline V gene. V lost 4 bases and J 8 bases, leaving 8 bases between the germline ends. The CDR3 is 11 residues long. The CDR3 loop is CASSSRGEAFF. CDR3 coding DNA: TGTGCCAGCAGTTCCAGGGGCGAAGCTTTCTTT.

The rearrangement uses TRBV4-1 and TRBJ2-1, with 14 positions matching TRBD2. This CDR3 has 19 amino acids. The germline CDR1 and CDR2 sequences are MGHRA and YSYEKL. Trimming removed 0 bases from V and 3 bases from J; junction bases left unmatched: 7. The chain's CDR3 is CASSQEGTSGSQFYNEQFF. The DNA for the CDR3 is TGCGCCAGCAGCCAAGAGGGGACTAGCGGGAGTCAGTTCTACAATGAGCAGTTCTTC.

The rearrangement links TRBV18 to TRBJ2-7, with D possibly TRBD1 on 6 matching bases. Germline CDR1 and CDR2: KGHSH and LQKENI. V was shortened by 6 bases and J by 3 bases, with 15 bases between the two germline ends. The CDR3 consists of 14 residues. CDR3 sequence (DNA): TGTGCCAGCTCGCATACGGACAGTCTCTACGAGCAGTACTTC. It codes for CASSHTDSLYEQYF.

The chain couples TRBV2 to TRBJ2-1, with 9 bases identical to TRBD2. After removal of 4 bases from V and 1 base from J, the junction contained 2 bases not matched to a gene. The CDR3 has 15 residues. In germline, CDR1 is SNHLY, CDR2 FYNNEI. The chain's CDR3 is CASSGGRGSYNEQFF. DNA of the CDR3: TGTGCCAGCAGTGGCGGGAGGGGGTCCTACAATGAGCAGTTCTTC.

In the case of this clone: Other DNA sequences from this sample encode an identical CDR3 as well. The V and J genes are TRBV25-1 and TRBJ1-5; the D is unclear. This CDR3 is 12 amino acids long. CDR1 is MGHDK, CDR2 SYGVNS, per germline. Trimming removed 8 bases at V and 4 bases at J, with 9 bases between. The CDR3 is CASSRGNQPQHF. CDR3 coding DNA: TGTGCCAGCTCTCGGGGAAATCAGCCCCAGCATTTT.

This clone was counted a single time. The chain uses TRBV7-3 and TRBJ2-1; D is perhaps TRBD2 (5 bases). The CDR3 loop spans 16 amino acids. V shed 4 bases and J shed 9 bases, with 22 bases lying between them. CDR1 is SGHTA, CDR2 FQGTGA, per germline. The CDR3, as DNA: TGTGCCAGCAGCTATTCCGATATGGCCCGTGAGGGTGAGCAGTTCTTC. It specifies CASSYSDMAREGEQFF.

CDR3 loop: CSVTGAGETQYF. CDR3 DNA: TGCAGCGTAACAGGGGCTGGGGAGACCCAGTACTTC. The chain links TRBV29-1 to TRBJ2-5, with TRBD1 matching over 7 bases. From germline, CDR1 is SQVTM and CDR2 ANQGSEA. CDR3 size: 12 residues. V shed 6 bases, J shed 5 bases, and the junction held 6 bases outside the gene matches.

A remark on this clone: Other nucleotide sequences from this sample produce the same CDR3. This chain joins TRBV6-2 or TRBV6-3 and TRBJ2-7, with D possibly being TRBD1 (6 bases). Looked up from germline, CDR1 is MNHEY and CDR2 is SVGEGT. The CDR3 extends over 15 amino acids. Trimming removed 4 bases from V and 3 bases from J, with 16 bases in between. CDR3 amino acids: CASSSRWDIYYEQYF. CDR3 nucleotides: TGTGCCAGCAGTTCGAGGTGGGACATCTACTACGAGCAGTACTTC.

The rearrangement uses TRBV18 and TRBJ2-1, with 9 bases that match TRBD1. In germline, CDR1 is KGHSH, CDR2 LQKENI. The CDR3 consists of 15 residues. V trimming: 3 bases; J trimming: 6 bases; junction bases outside the gene matches: 6. The CDR3 here is CASSPAGQGFNEQFF. The DNA for the CDR3 is TGTGCCAGCTCACCCGCGGGACAGGGATTCAATGAGCAGTTCTTC.

The chain uses TRBV3-1 (or the pseudogene TRBV3-2) and TRBJ2-7; 11 nucleotides match TRBD2. Germline V gene data show CDR1 as LGHDT and CDR2 as YNNKEL (reference sequence). The CDR3 is made up of 15 amino acids. Trimming cost V 4 bases and J 1 base; bases outside gene matches: 3. CDR3 DNA sequence: TGTGCCAGCAGCCCGGGACTAGCGGATTCCTACGAGCAGTACTTC. It encodes CASSPGLADSYEQYF.

The V and J genes are TRBV10-3 and TRBJ1-1; D uncertain. Between the trimmed V and J ends, which lost 4 bases and 8 bases, there was a span of 11 bases. Germline CDR1 is ENHRY and CDR2 is SYGVKD. This CDR3 region has 12 residues. The CDR3 spells CAISGGGQEAFF. CDR3 sequence (DNA): TGTGCCATCAGTGGAGGAGGGCAGGAAGCTTTCTTT.